One and the same sample provided the 14 T cell receptor beta chains below, sequenced in a study of blood T cell repertoires in COVID-19 (dated by TCRdb to the early 2020s). The library came from the immunoSEQ multiplex PCR assay. The source is immuneACCESS, and TCRdb retained only in-frame sequences with V and J called. Part of the clones is not carried over; for the studies checked, unresolved V genes explain less than half of this, and the remainder is unexplained. Present in this sample are about 110,000 clones, roughly 85% of which were seen just once. Roughly 4.9% of the sample goes to the ten largest clones. Material for sequencing was peripheral blood. Receptors were obtained from a human donor in a cohort sampled during active COVID-19.

The J gene is TRBJ2-5, the V gene TRBV14; 8 bases are a match to TRBD2. The V and J ends lost 4 bases and 1 base, in that order; junction bases with no gene match: 8. The CDR3 is 16 amino acids. Looked up from germline, CDR1 is SGHDN and CDR2 is FVKESK. Here the CDR3 reads CASSPRRGAIQETQYF. In DNA form, the CDR3 reads TGTGCCAGCAGCCCAAGGCGGGGGGCAATCCAAGAGACCCAGTACTTC. Complete variable domain (other parts from reference TRBV14 and TRBJ2-5): EAGVTQFPSHSVIEKGQTVTLRCDPISGHDNLYWYRRVMGKEIKFLLHFVKESKQDESGMPNNRFLAERTGGTYSTLKVQPAELEDSGVYFCASSPRRGAIQETQYFGPGTRLLVL.

This chain uses TRBV21-1 with TRBJ1-1. TRBV21-1 is designated a pseudogene. The CDR3 covers 12 residues. In nucleotides, the CDR3 is TGTGCCAGCAGCCCTAGAGAGTCGCGAGCTTTCTTT. Translation gives CASSPRESRAFF.

This sequence joins TRBV6-5 and TRBJ1-3; no firm D call. This CDR3 contains 13 residues. The germline CDR1 and CDR2 sequences are MNHEY and SVGAGI. Between the trimmed V and J ends, which lost 7 bases and 0 bases, there was a span of 7 bases. CDR3 DNA sequence: TGTGCCAGCACCACCTACTCTGGAAACACCATATATTTT. It specifies CASTTYSGNTIYF.

The gene calls are TRBV4-1 and TRBJ2-1, with D possibly TRBD1 on 6 matching bases. The CDR3 totals 13 residues. Germline V CDR1 and CDR2: MGHRA, YSYEKL. Between the trimmed V and J ends, which lost 4 bases and 6 bases, there was a span of 10 bases. Here the CDR3 DNA reads TGCGCCAGCAGCCCCCGACAGGCCAATGAGCAGTTCTTC. Its protein is CASSPRQANEQFF.

The gene calls are TRBV5-6 and TRBJ2-7, with 8 bases that match TRBD2. This CDR3 spans 15 amino acids. Germline CDR1 SGHDT, CDR2 YYEEEE. Germline trimming cut 3 bases from V and 3 bases from J; bases unmatched to any gene: 8. CDR3: CASSSTGTSRYEQYF. CDR3 DNA sequence: TGTGCCAGCAGCTCGACCGGGACTAGTCGCTACGAGCAGTACTTC.

The chain has TRBV4-2 and TRBJ2-3; TRBD2 matches 7 bases. Germline values: CDR1 LGHNA, CDR2 YNFKEQ. The CDR3 has 15 amino acids. V shed 0 bases and J 9 bases; nucleotides not matched to a gene: 9. CDR3 sequence: CASSQDWGGPLTQYF. Here the CDR3 DNA reads TGTGCCAGCAGCCAAGATTGGGGGGGTCCTCTAACGCAGTATTTT.

As regards this clone: One end of the junction does not line up with germline, which may come from a read error. The rearrangement uses TRBV3-1 (or the pseudogene TRBV3-2) and TRBJ2-1; tentative D call: TRBD1 (5 bases). CDR3 length equals 13 residues. Looked up from germline, CDR1 is LGHDT and CDR2 is YNNKEL (reference sequence). This chain's CDR3 is CASSQDIWGNMIF. In DNA form, the CDR3 reads TGTGCCAGCAGCCAAGATATCTGGGGCAATATGATCTTC.

The CDR3 bases are TGTGCCAGCAGCGGCCGGACAGGGCTTAGCTCTGGGGCCAACGTCCTGACTTTC. It is translated as CASSGRTGLSSGANVLTF. This chain joins TRBV13 and TRBJ2-6; 8 bases map to TRBD1. J gave up 0 bases and V 5 bases, and 9 bases lay outside the gene matches. The germline V gene encodes CDR1 PRHDT and CDR2 FYEKMQ (reference sequence). CDR3 length: 18 residues.

This chain links TRBV28 with TRBJ2-2; 11 nucleotides match TRBD2. The V and J ends lost 6 bases and 3 bases, in that order; junction bases with no gene match: 6. The CDR3 consists of 16 residues. Per germline, CDR1 MDHEN and CDR2 SYDVKM. The chain's CDR3 is CASRISGRADTGELFF. The CDR3 DNA reads as TGTGCCAGCAGAATTAGCGGGAGGGCCGACACCGGGGAGCTGTTTTTT. The full variable domain, its missing parts supplied by reference TRBV28 and TRBJ2-2, is DVKVTQSSRYLVKRTGEKVFLECVQDMDHENMFWYRQDPGLGLRLIYFSYDVKMKEKGDIPEGYSVSREKKERFSLILESASTNQTSMYLCASRISGRADTGELFFGEGSRLTVL.

V gene TRBV30 combines with J gene TRBJ2-1; 15 bases agree with TRBD2. Germline V gene lookup returns CDR1 GTSNPN and CDR2 SVGIG (reference sequence). Unmatched junction bases numbered 6, after V lost 1 base and J lost 8 bases. The length of the CDR3 is 16 residues. The CDR3 nucleotides are TGTGCCTGGAGTGGAGGACTAGCGGGGGGGCTAGATGAGCAGTTCTTC. This codes for CAWSGGLAGGLDEQFF.

J is TRBJ2-1 and V is TRBV30, with D maybe TRBD1 (6 bases). CDR1 GTSNPN and CDR2 SVGIG come from the germline V gene (reference sequence). The V end lost 4 bases, the J end lost 0 bases, and 10 bases lay between the germline ends. The CDR3 runs 14 residues. Here the CDR3 DNA reads TGTGCCTGGACCCCGACAGGCTCCTACAATGAGCAGTTCTTC. This encodes CAWTPTGSYNEQFF.

The chain has TRBV20-1 and TRBJ2-1, with 7 nucleotides matching TRBD2. V was clipped by 3 bases and J by 9 bases; unmatched bases: 2. The CDR3 sequence is 11 residues long. The germline V gene encodes CDR1 DFQATT and CDR2 SNEGSKA (reference sequence). CDR3: CSASGGIEQFF. The CDR3 DNA reads as TGCAGTGCTAGCGGGGGGATTGAGCAGTTCTTC.

This clone occurred once. The chain combines TRBV7-9 with TRBJ2-3, with 8 bases lining up with TRBD1. After removal of 4 bases from V and 1 base from J, the junction contained 4 bases not matched to a gene. The CDR3 contains 15 residues. From germline, CDR1 is SEHNR and CDR2 FQNEAQ (reference sequence). The CDR3 DNA follows: TGTGCCAGCAGCTCCAAGACAGGGGGCACAGATACGCAGTATTTT. Its translation is CASSSKTGGTDTQYF.

The count of this clone is one. The genes are TRBV9 and TRBJ2-3; TRBD2 agrees at 7 bases. The trim removed 3 bases at V and 5 bases at J, leaving 3 bases unmatched. CDR3 size: 13 residues. Per germline, CDR1 SGDLS and CDR2 YYNGEE. The CDR3 sequence: CASSAGGRDTQYF. In DNA, the CDR3 is TGTGCCAGCAGCGCGGGGGGTCGAGATACGCAGTATTTT.